Below are 22 T cell receptor beta chains sequenced from a single sample in a study of blood T cell repertoires in COVID-19. Libraries were prepared by immunoSEQ multiplex PCR; TCRdb keeps only in-frame clonotypes and omits some of them. The sample shows about 250,000 clones, roughly 80% of them seen only once. What was sequenced was peripheral blood. Receptor source: an elderly man with acute or convalescent COVID-19.

The chain joins TRBV2 to TRBJ1-6; D not certain. The CDR3 has 13 amino acids. Germline assignment: CDR1 SNHLY and CDR2 FYNNEI. Trimming took 5 bases from V and 8 from J, leaving 10 bases between them. The CDR3 sequence: CASSLRRYSPLHF. For the CDR3, the DNA is TGTGCCAGCAGTTTGAGGAGGTATTCACCCCTCCACTTT.

The chain joins TRBV28 to TRBJ1-6; no definite D call. This CDR3 region has 14 residues. From germline, CDR1 is MDHEN and CDR2 SYDVKM. V was trimmed by 4 bases and J by 7 bases, leaving 11 bases between them. The CDR3 sequence: CASSSGPGNSPLHF. The CDR3, as DNA: TGTGCCAGCAGTTCAGGTCCGGGGAATTCACCCCTCCACTTT.

The V gene is TRBV19, the J gene TRBJ2-7; 16 bases fit TRBD2. V trimming: 6 bases; J trimming: 2 bases; junction bases outside the gene matches: 10. Per germline, CDR1 LNHDA and CDR2 SQIVND (reference sequence). The CDR3 extends over 18 amino acids. Written as DNA, the CDR3 is TGTGCCAGTAGACGCCGTCCTGGGACTAGCGGGGGGGCCTACGAGCAGTACTTC. Its translation is CASRRRPGTSGGAYEQYF. Using reference TRBV19 and TRBJ2-7 for the parts outside the CDR3, the full variable domain is DGGITQSPKYLFRKEGQNVTLSCEQNLNHDAMYWYRQDPGQGLRLIYYSQIVNDFQKGDIAEGYSVSREKKESFPLTVTSAQKNPTAFYLCASRRRPGTSGGAYEQYFGPGTRLTVT.

The V and J genes are TRBV5-8 and TRBJ2-1; D remains unclear. Trimming shortened V by 0 bases and J by 4 bases, and 17 bases separated the two germline ends. Germline CDR1 is SGHTS and CDR2 is YDEGEE. This CDR3 has 17 amino acids. The CDR3 nucleotides are TGTGCCAGCAGCTTGGCCTTACTCACGTCGAGGTACAATGAGCAGTTCTTC. This encodes CASSLALLTSRYNEQFF.

CDR3 bases: TGTGCCAGCAGCTCGACAGGGATGAACACTGAAGCTTTCTTT. Its translation is CASSSTGMNTEAFF. The chain links TRBV13 to TRBJ1-1, with 7 bases that match TRBD1. V shed 4 bases, J shed 0 bases, and the junction held 2 bases outside the gene matches. The CDR3 consists of 14 residues. The germline CDR1 and CDR2 sequences are PRHDT and FYEKMQ (reference sequence).

The chain uses TRBV4-2 and TRBJ1-2, with 9 nucleotides matching TRBD1. The J segment lost 8 bases and the V segment lost 0 bases, leaving 7 bases of the junction unmatched. The CDR3 length is 15 residues. Germline V gene sequence: CDR1 LGHNA, CDR2 YNFKEQ. DNA of the CDR3: TGTGCCAGCAGCCAAGATGACAGGGGGGTTACGGGCTACACCTTC. Its protein is CASSQDDRGVTGYTF.

The table lists this clone with a few counts. This chain uses TRBV3-1 (or the pseudogene TRBV3-2) with TRBJ1-2; no reliable D call. The V gene's germline CDR1 is LGHDT and CDR2 YNNKEL (reference sequence). The CDR3 loop spans 16 amino acids. The V and J ends lost 0 bases and 4 bases respectively, with 15 bases between them. The CDR3 loop is CASSQDSIVSGYGYTF. CDR3 coding DNA: TGTGCCAGCAGCCAAGATTCAATTGTTAGTGGCTATGGCTACACCTTC.

This chain connects TRBV18 to TRBJ2-3, with TRBD1 as a possible D gene (5 bases). The CDR3 spans 14 residues. Germline CDR1 and CDR2: KGHSH and LQKENI. Trimming took off 4 bases at V and 5 bases at J, with 13 bases between the two ends. The CDR3 loop is CASSLDQGGDTQYF. The CDR3 DNA sequence: TGTGCCAGCTCACTTGACCAGGGTGGAGATACGCAGTATTTT.

This chain uses TRBV7-9 with TRBJ1-1; unclear D gene. The CDR3 totals 15 residues. Deletions cut 4 bases from V and 1 base from J, with 13 bases between. Germline loops: CDR1 SEHNR, CDR2 FQNEAQ (reference sequence). This CDR3 is CASSYLYGKNTEAFF. Here the CDR3 DNA reads TGTGCCAGCAGCTACCTATACGGGAAGAACACTGAAGCTTTCTTT.

The chain recombines TRBV5-1 with TRBJ1-4, with TRBD1 matching over 7 bases. This CDR3 has 13 residues. Germline values: CDR1 SGHRS, CDR2 YFSETQ. Germline trimming cut 5 bases from V and 6 bases from J; bases unmatched to any gene: 4. The CDR3 DNA follows: TGCGCCAGCAGGACAGGGTTTCATGAAAAACTGTTTTTT. This translates into CASRTGFHEKLFF.

This chain joins TRBV28 and TRBJ1-4; D gene unclear. Germline V gene sequence: CDR1 MDHEN, CDR2 SYDVKM. V lost 8 bases and J 3 bases, leaving 10 bases between the germline ends. This CDR3 spans 13 amino acids. CDR3 nucleotide sequence: TGTGCCAGCCGGGCGGGGTCTAATGAAAAACTGTTTTTT. Its translation: CASRAGSNEKLFF. The full variable domain, its missing parts supplied by reference TRBV28 and TRBJ1-4, is DVKVTQSSRYLVKRTGEKVFLECVQDMDHENMFWYRQDPGLGLRLIYFSYDVKMKEKGDIPEGYSVSREKKERFSLILESASTNQTSMYLCASRAGSNEKLFFGSGTQLSVL.

The chain couples TRBV19 to TRBJ1-1; the match to TRBD1 covers 9 bases. The V gene's germline CDR1 is LNHDA and CDR2 SQIVND (reference sequence). The CDR3 length is 14 residues. The V segment lost 6 bases and the J segment 4 bases; nucleotides outside the gene matches: 6. In DNA form, the CDR3 reads TGTGCCAGTAGGTTTCACAGGGGGCCCACTGAAGCTTTCTTT. Translating it yields CASRFHRGPTEAFF.

This clone was seen only a few times. This chain connects TRBV29-1 to TRBJ1-1, with D perhaps matching TRBD1 (5 bases). This CDR3 is built from 13 residues. Trimming cost V 7 bases and J 0 bases, with 12 bases left between them. Looked up from germline, CDR1 is SQVTM and CDR2 is ANQGSEA. This CDR3 is CSAMTALNTEAFF. CDR3 nucleotides: TGCAGCGCCATGACAGCATTGAACACTGAAGCTTTCTTT.

The sample holds a few counts of this clone. V usage is TRBV2 and J usage is TRBJ1-1, with no clear D. Germline loops: CDR1 SNHLY, CDR2 FYNNEI. Trimming took off 6 bases at V and 2 bases at J, with 10 bases between the two ends. This CDR3 has 13 amino acids. This CDR3 reads CASRWAGNTEAFF. Written as DNA, the CDR3 is TGTGCCAGCAGGTGGGCAGGTAACACTGAAGCTTTCTTT.

This clone was observed a few times. The DNA for the CDR3 is TGTGCCAGCAGCCAATTTATAGCGGGAGGCTCCTACGAGCAGTACTTC. Protein product: CASSQFIAGGSYEQYF. The chain carries TRBV4-2 and TRBJ2-7; 10 positions agree with TRBD2. This CDR3 spans 16 amino acids. The germline V gene encodes CDR1 LGHNA and CDR2 YNFKEQ. The trim removed 2 bases at V and 0 bases at J, leaving 4 bases unmatched.

The CDR3 loop reads CASSIKNQLPGLVTEQYF. CDR3 nucleotide sequence: TGTGCCAGCAGTATCAAAAATCAGCTCCCGGGACTAGTTACCGAGCAGTACTTC. The chain recombines TRBV27 with TRBJ2-7, with 8 bases aligning to TRBD2. From germline, CDR1 is MNHEY and CDR2 SMNVEV (reference sequence). This CDR3 is 18 amino acids long. V dropped 5 bases and J dropped 6; count of bases not matched to a gene: 21.

V is TRBV27 and J is TRBJ2-7, with TRBD1 as a possible D gene (7 bases). Trimming cost V 6 bases and J 2 bases, with 14 bases left between them. The CDR3 spans 14 residues. CDR1 and CDR2 (germline): MNHEY, SMNVEV (reference sequence). The DNA of the CDR3 is TGTGCCAGCAGACGGAGGGACAGTCCCTACGAGCAGTACTTC. Translating it yields CASRRRDSPYEQYF.

The rearrangement joins TRBV18 to TRBJ2-3; 9 positions agree with TRBD1. With V trimmed by 0 bases and J by 3 bases, 7 bases remained unmatched. The CDR3 runs 17 residues. Germline V gives CDR1 KGHSH, CDR2 LQKENI. CDR3 sequence reads: CASSPPIQGAWTDTQYF. The CDR3 DNA sequence: TGTGCCAGCTCACCACCCATACAGGGGGCATGGACAGATACGCAGTATTTT.

The gene calls are TRBV10-3 and TRBJ2-7; 11 bases agree with TRBD2. V gave up 0 bases and J gave up 3 bases; unmatched junction bases: 7. Germline V gene lookup returns CDR1 ENHRY and CDR2 SYGVKD. This CDR3 is built from 17 residues. The DNA for the CDR3 is TGTGCCATCAGTGAGTCGCTAAGACTAGCGGGGCTCTACGAGCAGTACTTC. Protein product: CAISESLRLAGLYEQYF.

The rearrangement uses TRBV5-1 and TRBJ2-7; D might be TRBD1 (6 bases). The CDR3 runs to 15 residues. Germline lookup yields CDR1 SGHRS and CDR2 YFSETQ. V was pared by 3 bases and J by 3 bases, with 16 bases between. CDR3 sequence (DNA): TGCGCCAGCAGCTCCAAAGGGGGTAAGGGCTACGAGCAGTACTTC. Its translation: CASSSKGGKGYEQYF.

The chain recombines TRBV7-2 with TRBJ2-3, with TRBD1 identical over 9 bases. Trimming cost V 4 bases and J 3 bases; bases outside gene matches: 2. This CDR3 region has 14 residues. Looked up from germline, CDR1 is SGHTA and CDR2 is FQGNSA. The DNA of the CDR3 is TGTGCCAGCAGCTATGGACAGGGGACAGATACGCAGTATTTT. This sequence encodes CASSYGQGTDTQYF. The variable domain in full, completed from reference TRBV7-2 and TRBJ2-3, reads GAGVSQSPSNKVTEKGKDVELRCDPISGHTALYWYRQSLGQGLEFLIYFQGNSAPDKSGLPSDRFSAERTGGSVSTLTIQRTQQEDSAVYLCASSYGQGTDTQYFGPGTRLTVL.

This sequence joins TRBV6-1 and TRBJ1-5; weak D call: TRBD1 (5 bases). This CDR3 has 13 residues. The germline V gene encodes CDR1 MNHNS and CDR2 SASEGT. V gave up 1 base and J gave up 9 bases, with 10 bases separating them. The CDR3 protein is CASSEVGGWPQHF. In DNA form, the CDR3 reads TGTGCCAGCAGTGAAGTCGGGGGGTGGCCCCAGCATTTT.